This T cell receptor beta chain was found in a study of shared clonotypes between healthy human individuals. Study overall: Donors, aged 18 to 49, were two women and three men. Each donor's CD8 memory used one plate, CD8 naive two, each CD4 subset three.

Genomic DNA (from each subset) was split evenly across several immunoSEQ plates. In the original processing: For the immunoSEQ data, sequences were junction-only without quality scores, so filtering differed. Assay used: immunoSEQ multiplex PCR; TCRdb lists only in-frame clones, some missing. That table furnishes V, J and clone size, whereas the DNA furnished D and trimming. The sample contains about 1 million clones, about 75% of which appear only once. Germline V lookup: CDR1 SGHDN, CDR2 FVKESK. V trimming: 1 base; J trimming: 9 bases; junction bases outside the gene matches: 9. CDR3 length: 16 amino acids.

This chain joins TRBV14 and TRBJ1-6; TRBD1 matches at 7 bases. The source is a man younger than 35 in good health. The sample comprised memory CD4+ T cells sorted from blood. Subset in this sample: CD45RA-negative fraction. The CDR3 nucleotides are TGTGCCAGCAGCCAAGTGTCCCAGGGGGTAGGTTCACCCCTCCACTTT. Translation gives CASSQVSQGVGSPLHF.